The 21 T cell receptor beta chains below all came from one sample that was sequenced in a study of CD8+ T cells in alopecia areata. TCR sequencing used cDNA made by reverse transcription of extracted RNA. Here immunoSEQ multiplex PCR was the method, and the copy in TCRdb shows in-frame clones only, minus some. The sample has approximately 100,000 clones; 80% to 90% are singletons. Specified treatment: oral pan-JAK inhibitor, 5-10 mg twice daily. The sequenced sample was CD8+ T cells sorted from blood, obtained between weeks 30 and 35, from a patient treated with tofacitinib. The source is a human donor with alopecia areata.

The genes are TRBV7-8 and TRBJ1-1; D might be TRBD1 (6 bases). CDR3 length: 16 amino acids. Trimming took off 1 base at V and 1 base at J, with 13 bases between the two ends. Germline values: CDR1 SGHVS, CDR2 FQNEAQ. The CDR3 is CASSLGGGGQNTEAFF. CDR3 DNA: TGTGCCAGCAGCTTAGGAGGTGGGGGGCAGAACACTGAAGCTTTCTTT.

The chain links TRBV27 to TRBJ1-4, with D tentatively TRBD1 (6 bases). CDR1 is MNHEY and CDR2 is SMNVEV in the germline V gene (reference sequence). Trimming pared 3 bases from V and 4 bases from J, leaving 18 bases between. This CDR3 contains 17 residues. Written as DNA, the CDR3 is TGTGCCAGCAGTTTCGCCGTAGGACAGCTACATAATGAAAAACTGTTTTTT. Its translation is CASSFAVGQLHNEKLFF.

The J gene is TRBJ2-3, the V gene TRBV27, with D possibly being TRBD1 (6 bases). Trimming stripped 2 bases from V and 2 bases from J, with 8 bases between. The CDR3 is 14 amino acids. Germline lookup yields CDR1 MNHEY and CDR2 SMNVEV (reference sequence). CDR3 residues: CASSLTGHTDTQYF. The DNA for the CDR3 is TGTGCCAGCAGTTTAACAGGGCACACAGATACGCAGTATTTT.

This clone appeared once. The chain combines TRBV10-2 with TRBJ2-1; no definite D call. The length of the CDR3 is 13 residues. V was cut by 3 bases and J by 5 bases, with 8 bases left in between. Germline loops: CDR1 WSHSY, CDR2 SAAADI. DNA of the CDR3: TGCGCCAGCAGTGAATCAGAAAACAATGAGCAGTTCTTC. Amino acids: CASSESENNEQFF.

The V gene is TRBV25-1, the J gene TRBJ1-4, with 10 bases aligning to TRBD1. This CDR3 comprises 16 residues. Trimming took 4 bases from V and 8 from J; bases not matched to a gene: 10. Germline values: CDR1 MGHDK, CDR2 SYGVNS. The CDR3 reads CASSVHAGTGEEKLFF. CDR3 DNA sequence: TGTGCCAGCAGTGTTCATGCCGGGACAGGGGAAGAAAAACTGTTTTTT.

The CDR3 reads CASGKSGPRNNEQFF. The CDR3 bases are TGTGCTAGTGGCAAGAGCGGGCCTCGGAACAATGAGCAGTTCTTC. J is TRBJ2-1 and V is TRBV12-5; TRBD2 might be the D (6 bases). Germline CDR1 LGHNT, CDR2 FRNRAP. The CDR3 covers 15 residues. The V end was cut by 6 bases, the J end by 5 bases, with 17 bases between.

The V and J genes are TRBV7-6 and TRBJ2-2; D uncertain. The CDR3 is 12 amino acids. Germline CDR1 reads SGHVS; CDR2 reads FNYEAQ. Trimming shortened V by 1 base and J by 4 bases, and 1 base separated the two germline ends. DNA for the CDR3: TGTGCCAGCAGCTTAGGCACCGGGGAGCTGTTTTTT. Translating it yields CASSLGTGELFF. Complete variable domain (other parts from reference TRBV7-6 and TRBJ2-2): GAGVSQSPRYKVTKRGQDVALRCDPISGHVSLYWYRQALGQGPEFLTYFNYEAQQDKSGLPNDRFSAERPEGSISTLTIQRTEQRDSAMYRCASSLGTGELFFGEGSRLTVL.

V and J are TRBV30 and TRBJ2-7; 7 positions agree with TRBD2. V gave up 3 bases and J gave up 6 bases; unmatched junction bases: 14. CDR3 length equals 15 residues. Germline V gene data show CDR1 as GTSNPN and CDR2 as SVGIG (reference sequence). The CDR3 DNA follows: TGTGCCTGGAGCGCGGACGGGGGGACTCGTGGCGAGCAGTACTTC. Its translation is CAWSADGGTRGEQYF.

The CDR3 sequence is CASSSDTGAYEQYF. The CDR3 DNA reads as TGCGCCAGCAGTTCCGACACGGGGGCATACGAGCAGTACTTC. V and J are TRBV4-1 and TRBJ2-7; D assignment may be TRBD1 or TRBD2 (6 bases each). Trimming stripped 6 bases from V and 4 bases from J, with 16 bases between. Per the germline V gene, CDR1 is MGHRA and CDR2 is YSYEKL. The CDR3 consists of 14 residues.

In its sample, this clone was seen once. The chain recombines TRBV14 with TRBJ2-1; 7 bases agree with TRBD1. Germline V gene sequence: CDR1 SGHDN, CDR2 FVKESK. This CDR3 spans 13 amino acids. Trimming took 5 bases from V and 5 from J; bases not matched to a gene: 3. The CDR3 here is CASSGDRNNEQFF. CDR3 coding DNA: TGTGCCAGCAGCGGGGACAGAAACAATGAGCAGTTCTTC.

The V and J genes are TRBV9 and TRBJ2-5; D is uncertain. V dropped 4 bases and J dropped 1 base, with 14 bases sitting between them. CDR1 and CDR2 (germline): SGDLS, YYNGEE. This CDR3 region has 15 residues. This CDR3 is CASSPDTQSQETQYF. CDR3 nucleotides: TGTGCCAGCAGCCCGGATACCCAAAGCCAAGAGACCCAGTACTTC.

V and J are TRBV13 and TRBJ2-7; a possible D gene is TRBD1 (6 bases). The CDR3 runs to 12 residues. Between the trimmed V and J ends, which lost 5 bases and 5 bases, there was a span of 10 bases. Per the germline V gene, CDR1 is PRHDT and CDR2 is FYEKMQ (reference sequence). CDR3: CASSVQGHEQYF. The DNA of the CDR3 is TGTGCCAGCAGCGTACAGGGTCACGAGCAGTACTTC.

The chain is built from TRBV14 and TRBJ1-1, with a weak D call TRBD1 (5 bases). The CDR3 has 16 amino acids. The V end lost 2 bases, the J end lost 2 bases, and 15 bases lay between the germline ends. Germline V CDR1 and CDR2: SGHDN, FVKESK. The CDR3 coding sequence is TGTGCCAGCAGCCAATCATCCAGGGTGATAAACACTGAAGCTTTCTTT. This sequence encodes CASSQSSRVINTEAFF.

The J gene is TRBJ1-2, the V gene TRBV15; a possible D gene is TRBD1 (5 bases). CDR1 and CDR2 (germline): LNHNV, YYDKDF (reference sequence). The V end lost 4 bases, the J end lost 6 bases, and 21 bases lay between the germline ends. This CDR3 has 16 amino acids. CDR3 nucleotide sequence: TGTGCCACCAGCACCCAGTGGGGGGAATTAGATCATGGCTACACCTTC. Translated: CATSTQWGELDHGYTF.

The genes are TRBV14 and TRBJ2-1; D is unresolved. Looked up from germline, CDR1 is SGHDN and CDR2 is FVKESK. V lost 1 base to trimming and J lost 10 bases, with 5 bases between them. There are 11 residues in the CDR3. The CDR3 reads CASSQGHEQFF. CDR3 sequence (DNA): TGTGCCAGCAGCCAAGGACACGAGCAGTTCTTC.

The table lists this clone with a count of one. The rearrangement uses TRBV19 and TRBJ2-7; TRBD1 is a possible D gene (6 bases). Germline lookup yields CDR1 LNHDA and CDR2 SQIVND (reference sequence). This CDR3 is 14 amino acids long. V dropped 5 bases and J dropped 0 bases, with 11 bases sitting between them. In nucleotides, the CDR3 is TGTGCCAGTAGTCTCACAGGGATCTCCTACGAGCAGTACTTC. Translation gives CASSLTGISYEQYF.

V usage is TRBV7-2 and J usage is TRBJ2-7; D perhaps matches TRBD1 (7 bases). V was cut by 1 base and J by 2 bases, with 15 bases left in between. Germline CDR1 and CDR2: SGHTA and FQGNSA. The CDR3 is 16 amino acids. DNA for the CDR3: TGTGCCAGCAGCTTAGGAGTTGGAGGGGGCGCCTACGAGCAGTACTTC. Translation: CASSLGVGGGAYEQYF.

This rearrangement joins TRBV11-2 to TRBJ2-7; 15 nucleotides match TRBD2. CDR1 SGHAT and CDR2 FQNNGV come from the germline V gene. There are 16 residues in the CDR3. With V trimmed by 3 bases and J by 4 bases, 4 bases remained unmatched. CDR3 DNA sequence: TGTGCCAGCAGCTTCGATGGACTAGCGGGAGGGTACGAGCAGTACTTC. It codes for CASSFDGLAGGYEQYF.

The CDR3 region has the DNA TGTGCCAGCAGCTTTGGGAACACCGGGGAGCTGTTTTTT. Its translation is CASSFGNTGELFF. The chain joins TRBV7-9 to TRBJ2-2; D unclear. The V gene's germline CDR1 is SEHNR and CDR2 FQNEAQ (reference sequence). This CDR3 has 13 residues. V was pared by 3 bases and J by 1 base, with 3 bases between.

The chain uses TRBV29-1 and TRBJ2-1; D might be TRBD1 or TRBD2, each matching 5 bases. Looked up from germline, CDR1 is SQVTM and CDR2 is ANQGSEA. This CDR3 region has 14 residues. Trimming took 3 bases from V and 4 from J, leaving 13 bases between them. The CDR3 here is CSVEGENLYNEQFF. The CDR3 bases are TGCAGCGTTGAGGGGGAGAACCTATACAATGAGCAGTTCTTC.

This clone was seen only a few times. The chain uses TRBV4-1 and TRBJ1-2, with no clear D. The V end was cut by 0 bases, the J end by 1 base, with 12 bases between. Germline CDR1 reads MGHRA; CDR2 reads YSYEKL. The CDR3 has 16 residues. The CDR3 DNA reads TGCGCCAGCAGCCAAGATCGGACGCCGAATAACTATGGCTACACCTTC. This translates into CASSQDRTPNNYGYTF.